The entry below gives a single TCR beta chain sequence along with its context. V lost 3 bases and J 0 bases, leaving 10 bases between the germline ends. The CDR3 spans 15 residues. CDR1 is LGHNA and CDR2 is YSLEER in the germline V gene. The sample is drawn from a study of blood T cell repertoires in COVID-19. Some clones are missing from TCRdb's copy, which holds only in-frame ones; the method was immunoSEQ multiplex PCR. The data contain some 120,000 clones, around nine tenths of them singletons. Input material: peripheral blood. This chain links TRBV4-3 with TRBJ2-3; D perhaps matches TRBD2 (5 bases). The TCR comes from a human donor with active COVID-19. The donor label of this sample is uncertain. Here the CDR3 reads CASSHSRGSTDTQYF. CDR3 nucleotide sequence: TGCGCCAGCAGCCACAGCCGCGGGAGCACAGATACGCAGTATTTT.